This is a list of T cell receptor beta chains from one sample in a study of OX40 agonist ivuxolimab in advanced cancers. The assay was immunoSEQ multiplex PCR, and TCRdb's table has in-frame clones only and misses some. Of 55,000 to 75,000 clones listed, approximately 86% were seen once; the top ten hold roughly 0.99%. The sample here was CD4+ or CD8+ T cells sorted from blood, taken in a trial of the OX40 agonist ivuxolimab. Receptor source: an adult with an advanced solid tumor such as melanoma, head and neck, liver or kidney cancer. CDR3s leave out the opening cysteine and the closing phenylalanine or tryptophan. A clone size is listed for some rows: how often the clone was seen (once, few, many), or a class if it is expanded.

TRBV29-1	TRBJ2-3	14	-	SVERGSGSITDTQY
TRBV7-2	TRBJ2-7	14	-	ASSPGLAGGPKEQY
TRBV6-6	TRBJ1-1	12	-	ASSSNGGYTEAF
TRBV5-1	TRBJ1-1	13	-	ASSSGTGWDTEAF
TRBV14	TRBJ1-2	15	-	ASSQESGDRGLYGYT
TRBV4-3	TRBJ2-7	15	few	ASSQMAGWKSSYEQY
TRBV29-1	TRBJ2-3	14	-	SAPSPGLALTDTQY
TRBV29-1	TRBJ2-1	11	-	SVGETGWNEQF
TRBV29-1	TRBJ2-7	12	-	SVLKAGGQYEQY
TRBV29-1	TRBJ2-5	11	-	SVGGLAQETQY
TRBV5-5	TRBJ2-3	13	-	ASSLVAGVTDTQY
TRBV18	TRBJ2-1	11	-	ASSLGSYNEQF
TRBV28	TRBJ2-7	13	-	ASSPTSGIPNEQY
TRBV28	TRBJ1-4	12	-	ASSFGGANEKLF
TRBV28	TRBJ1-1	12	-	ASSLGGGDTEAF
TRBV9	TRBJ2-1	12	-	ASSVAQGYNEQF
TRBV4-1	TRBJ2-7	13	-	ASSQTGGASYEQY
TRBV25-1	TRBJ1-3	13	-	ASSVPGHTGNTIY
TRBV2	TRBJ1-4	12	few	ASSERETNEKLF
TRBV10-3	TRBJ2-5	14	once	AISEGTSGRGETQY
TRBV19	TRBJ1-1	11	-	ASSNQGGTEAF
TRBV7-9	TRBJ1-2	14	few	ASSPTGTWQGGGYT
TRBV7-8	TRBJ2-2	13	-	ASKGLAANTGELF
TRBV30	TRBJ2-7	10	-	AWSPGGHEQY
TRBV7-2	TRBJ2-3	12	once	ASSLEGGRDTQY
TRBV6-5	TRBJ1-1	11	-	ASIPGQNTEAF
TRBV5-4	TRBJ2-3	11	-	ASSLDYTDTQY
TRBV7-2	TRBJ2-7	12	-	ASSSWDKHYEQY
TRBV28	TRBJ2-5	12	-	ASSLGGLQETQY
TRBV2	TRBJ1-2	11	-	ASSGEIDYGYT
TRBV4-1	TRBJ2-6	17	-	ASSLKGLAEFSGANVLT
TRBV5-4	TRBJ2-3	15	-	ASSPGGRWGRTDTQY